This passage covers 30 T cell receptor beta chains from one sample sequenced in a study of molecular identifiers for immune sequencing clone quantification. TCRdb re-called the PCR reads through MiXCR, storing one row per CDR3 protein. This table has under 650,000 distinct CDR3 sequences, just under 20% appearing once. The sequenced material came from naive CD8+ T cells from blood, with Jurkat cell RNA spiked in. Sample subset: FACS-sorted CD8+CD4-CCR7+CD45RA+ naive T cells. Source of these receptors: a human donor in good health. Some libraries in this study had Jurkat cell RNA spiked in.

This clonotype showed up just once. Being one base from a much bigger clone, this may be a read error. CDR3 nucleotides: TGTGCCAGCAGCCCGAGCCTAGCGGGGGAGACCCAGTACTTC. Translation gives CASSPSLAGETQYF. This chain connects TRBV11-2 to TRBJ2-5; TRBD2 matches 9 bases. Germline CDR1 and CDR2: SGHAT and FQNNGV. This CDR3 comprises 14 residues. V shed 5 bases and J 5 bases; nucleotides not matched to a gene: 6.

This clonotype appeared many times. CDR3 sequence: CASSHDLTPNTEAFF. The DNA for the CDR3 is TGCGCCAGCAGCCATGACCTCACACCGAACACTGAAGCTTTCTTT. V and J are TRBV4-3 and TRBJ1-1; D gene ambiguous. Germline lookup yields CDR1 LGHNA and CDR2 YSLEER. V was shortened by 3 bases and J by 1 base, with 12 bases between the two germline ends. The CDR3 totals 15 residues.

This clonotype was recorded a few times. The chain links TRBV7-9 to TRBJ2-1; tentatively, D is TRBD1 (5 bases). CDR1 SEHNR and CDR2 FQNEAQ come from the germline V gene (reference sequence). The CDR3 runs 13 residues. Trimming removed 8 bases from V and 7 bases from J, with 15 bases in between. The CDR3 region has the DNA TGTGCCAGCCTCCAGGGCCCGGCGAATGAGCAGTTCTTC. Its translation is CASLQGPANEQFF.

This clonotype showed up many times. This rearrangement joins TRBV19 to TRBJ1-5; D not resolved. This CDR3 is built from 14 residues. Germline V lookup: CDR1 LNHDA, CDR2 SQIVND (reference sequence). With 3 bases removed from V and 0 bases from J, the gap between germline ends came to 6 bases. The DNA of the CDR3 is TGTGCCAGTAGTATGACGGATAGCAATCAGCCCCAGCATTTT. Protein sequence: CASSMTDSNQPQHF.

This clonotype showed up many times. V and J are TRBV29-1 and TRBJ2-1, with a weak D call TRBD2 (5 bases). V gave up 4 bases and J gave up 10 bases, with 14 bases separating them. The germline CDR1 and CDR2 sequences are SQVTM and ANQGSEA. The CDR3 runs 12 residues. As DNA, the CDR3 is TGCAGCGTTGTGGTCGGACTCTCGGAGCAGTTCTTC. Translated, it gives CSVVVGLSEQFF.

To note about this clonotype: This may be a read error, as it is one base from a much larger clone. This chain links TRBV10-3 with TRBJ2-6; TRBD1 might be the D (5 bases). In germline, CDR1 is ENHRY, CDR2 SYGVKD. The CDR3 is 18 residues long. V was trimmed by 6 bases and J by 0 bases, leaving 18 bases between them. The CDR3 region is CAISSDRLNHSGANVLTF. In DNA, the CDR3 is TGTGCCATCAGCTCTGACAGACTTAACCACTCTGGGGCCAACGTCCTGACTTTC.

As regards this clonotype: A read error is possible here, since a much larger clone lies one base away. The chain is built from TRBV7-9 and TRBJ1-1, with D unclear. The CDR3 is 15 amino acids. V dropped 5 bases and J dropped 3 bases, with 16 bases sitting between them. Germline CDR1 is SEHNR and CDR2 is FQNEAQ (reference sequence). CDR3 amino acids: CASSPPGGMDTEAFF. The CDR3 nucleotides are TGTGCCAGCAGCCCACCCGGCGGGATGGACACTGAAGCTTTCTTT.

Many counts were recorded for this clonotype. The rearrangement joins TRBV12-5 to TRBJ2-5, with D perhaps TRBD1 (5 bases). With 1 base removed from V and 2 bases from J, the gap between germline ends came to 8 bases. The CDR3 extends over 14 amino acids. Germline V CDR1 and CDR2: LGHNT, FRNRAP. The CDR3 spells CASGLAGWQETQYF. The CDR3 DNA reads TGTGCTAGTGGTTTGGCAGGGTGGCAAGAGACCCAGTACTTC. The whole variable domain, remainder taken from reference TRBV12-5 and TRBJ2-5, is DARVTQTPRHKVTEMGQEVTMRCQPILGHNTVFWYRQTMMQGLELLAYFRNRAPLDDSGMPKDRFSAEMPDATLATLKIQPSEPRDSAVYFCASGLAGWQETQYFGPGTRLLVL.

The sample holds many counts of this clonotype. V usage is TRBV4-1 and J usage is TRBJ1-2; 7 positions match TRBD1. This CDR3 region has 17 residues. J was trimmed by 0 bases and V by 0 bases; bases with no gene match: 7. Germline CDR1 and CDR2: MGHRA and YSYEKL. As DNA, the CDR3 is TGCGCCAGCAGCCAAGATCGTGGACAGGAAGCTAACTATGGCTACACCTTC. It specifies CASSQDRGQEANYGYTF.

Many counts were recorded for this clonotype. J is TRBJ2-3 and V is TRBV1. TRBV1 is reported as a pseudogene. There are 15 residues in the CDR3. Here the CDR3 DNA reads TGCACCAGCAGCCAAGATTGTCTAGCCCGGGATACGCAGTATTTT. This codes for CTSSQDCLARDTQYF.

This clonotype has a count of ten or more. The CDR3 region has the DNA TGTGCCAGCAGCTCGACAGGGGGCGCCTCGACTGAAGCTTTCTTT. Protein: CASSSTGGASTEAFF. This chain joins TRBV7-9 and TRBJ1-1; TRBD1 matches at 10 bases. Germline values: CDR1 SEHNR, CDR2 FQNEAQ (reference sequence). Trimming cost V 4 bases and J 5 bases; bases outside gene matches: 7. This CDR3 spans 15 amino acids.

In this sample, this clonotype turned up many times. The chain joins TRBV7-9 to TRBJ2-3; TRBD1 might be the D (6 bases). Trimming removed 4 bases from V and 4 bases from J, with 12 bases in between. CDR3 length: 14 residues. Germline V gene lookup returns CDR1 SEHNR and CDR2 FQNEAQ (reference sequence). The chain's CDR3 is CASSSSGVPDTQYF. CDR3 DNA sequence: TGTGCCAGCAGCTCCTCAGGGGTGCCAGATACGCAGTATTTT.

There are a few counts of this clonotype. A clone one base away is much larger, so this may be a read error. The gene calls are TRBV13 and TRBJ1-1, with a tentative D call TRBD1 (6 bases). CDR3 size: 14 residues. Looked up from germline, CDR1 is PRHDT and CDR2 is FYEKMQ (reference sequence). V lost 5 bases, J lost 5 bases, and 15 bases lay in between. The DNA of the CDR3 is TGTGCCAGCAGCCTCATCACAGGGAATACTGAAGCTTTCTTT. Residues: CASSLITGNTEAFF.

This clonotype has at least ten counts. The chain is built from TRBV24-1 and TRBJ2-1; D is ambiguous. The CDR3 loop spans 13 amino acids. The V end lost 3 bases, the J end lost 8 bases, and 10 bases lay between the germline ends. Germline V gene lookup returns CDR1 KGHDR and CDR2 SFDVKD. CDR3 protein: CATSDRGSHEQFF. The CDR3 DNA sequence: TGTGCCACCAGTGATCGTGGGTCCCATGAGCAGTTCTTC.

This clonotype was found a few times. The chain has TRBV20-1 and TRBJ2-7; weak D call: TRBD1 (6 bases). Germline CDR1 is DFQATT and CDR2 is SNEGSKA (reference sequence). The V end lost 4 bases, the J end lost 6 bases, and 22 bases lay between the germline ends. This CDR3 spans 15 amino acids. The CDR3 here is CSATKHVGTPSEQYF. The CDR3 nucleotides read TGCAGTGCTACCAAACACGTAGGGACACCGAGCGAGCAGTACTTC.

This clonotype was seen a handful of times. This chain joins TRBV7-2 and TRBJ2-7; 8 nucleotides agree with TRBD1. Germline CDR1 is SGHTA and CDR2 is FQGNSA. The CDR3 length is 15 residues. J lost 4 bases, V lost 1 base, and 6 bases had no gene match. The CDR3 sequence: CASSLERDRTYEQYF. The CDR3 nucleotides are TGTGCCAGCAGCTTAGAAAGGGACAGGACTTACGAGCAGTACTTC.

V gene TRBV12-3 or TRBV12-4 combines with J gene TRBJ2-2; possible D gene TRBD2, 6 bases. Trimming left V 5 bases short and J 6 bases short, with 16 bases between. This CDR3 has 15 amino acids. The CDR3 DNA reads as TGTGCCAGCAGTCCGGGGACTTTAGTGGCCGGGGAGCTGTTTTTT. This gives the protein CASSPGTLVAGELFF.

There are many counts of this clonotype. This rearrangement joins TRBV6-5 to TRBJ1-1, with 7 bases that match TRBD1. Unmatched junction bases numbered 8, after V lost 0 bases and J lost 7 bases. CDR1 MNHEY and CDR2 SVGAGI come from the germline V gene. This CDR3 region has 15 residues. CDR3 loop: CASSYSRGGADEAFF. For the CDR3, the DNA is TGTGCCAGCAGTTACTCGAGAGGGGGCGCAGATGAAGCTTTCTTT.

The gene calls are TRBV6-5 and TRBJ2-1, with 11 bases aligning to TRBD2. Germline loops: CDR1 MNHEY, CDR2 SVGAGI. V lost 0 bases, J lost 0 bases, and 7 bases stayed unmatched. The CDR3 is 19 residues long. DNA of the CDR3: TGTGCCAGCAGTTACTCGGTTAGCGGGGGGGCGAGCTCCTACAATGAGCAGTTCTTC. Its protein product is CASSYSVSGGASSYNEQFF.

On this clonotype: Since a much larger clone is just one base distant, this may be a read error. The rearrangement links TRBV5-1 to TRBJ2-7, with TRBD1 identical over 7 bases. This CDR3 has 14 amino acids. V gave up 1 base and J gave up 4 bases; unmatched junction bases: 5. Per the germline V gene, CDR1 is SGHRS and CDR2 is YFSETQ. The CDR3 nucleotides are TGCGCCAGCAGCTTGACAGGGGCATATTACGAGCAGTACTTC. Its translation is CASSLTGAYYEQYF.

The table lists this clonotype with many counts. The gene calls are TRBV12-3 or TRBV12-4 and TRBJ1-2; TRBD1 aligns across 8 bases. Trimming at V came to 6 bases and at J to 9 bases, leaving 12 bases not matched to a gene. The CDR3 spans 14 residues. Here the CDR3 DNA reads TGTGCCAGCAGACCCCCGGACAGGGAGCATAGCTACACCTTC. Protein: CASRPPDREHSYTF.

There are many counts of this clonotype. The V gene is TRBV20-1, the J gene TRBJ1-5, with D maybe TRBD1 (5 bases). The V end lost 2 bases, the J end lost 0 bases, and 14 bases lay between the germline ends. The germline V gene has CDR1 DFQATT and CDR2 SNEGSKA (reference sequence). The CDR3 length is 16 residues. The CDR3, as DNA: TGCAGTGCTAGACAGGACGGGGCCTATAGCAATCAGCCCCAGCATTTT. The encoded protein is CSARQDGAYSNQPQHF.

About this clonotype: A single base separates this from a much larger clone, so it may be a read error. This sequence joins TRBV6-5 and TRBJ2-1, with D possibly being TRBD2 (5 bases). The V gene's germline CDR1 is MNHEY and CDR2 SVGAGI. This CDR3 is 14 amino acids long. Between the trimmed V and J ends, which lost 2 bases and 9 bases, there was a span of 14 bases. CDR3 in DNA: TGTGCCAGCAGTTACCCTGGGAGTTTGGTTGAGCAGTTCTTC. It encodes CASSYPGSLVEQFF.

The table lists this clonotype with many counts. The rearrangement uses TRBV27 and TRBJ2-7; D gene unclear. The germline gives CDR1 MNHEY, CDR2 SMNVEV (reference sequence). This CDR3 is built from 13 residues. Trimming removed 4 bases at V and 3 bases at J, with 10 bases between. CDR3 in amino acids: CASSSRYLYEQYF. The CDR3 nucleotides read TGTGCCAGCAGTTCACGGTACCTCTACGAGCAGTACTTC.

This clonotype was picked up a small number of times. For the CDR3, the DNA is TGTGCCAGCAGCTCGTCCGAAGGGGGCTGGGTAGTTGGAAACACCATATATTTT. It encodes CASSSSEGGWVVGNTIYF. This chain uses TRBV7-9 with TRBJ1-3, with 7 nucleotides matching TRBD1. The CDR3 length is 18 residues. The junction had 15 bases not matched to a gene; V was cut back by 4 bases and J by 3 bases. Germline CDR1 reads SEHNR; CDR2 reads FQNEAQ (reference sequence).

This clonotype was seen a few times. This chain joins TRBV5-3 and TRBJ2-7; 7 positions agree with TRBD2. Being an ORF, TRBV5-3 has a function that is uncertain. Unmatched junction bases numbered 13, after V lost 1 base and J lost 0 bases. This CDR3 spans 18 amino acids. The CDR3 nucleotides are TGTGCCAGAAGCTTGAAGCGGGACCCCAACTGCTTCTCCTACGAGCAGTACTTC. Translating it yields CARSLKRDPNCFSYEQYF.

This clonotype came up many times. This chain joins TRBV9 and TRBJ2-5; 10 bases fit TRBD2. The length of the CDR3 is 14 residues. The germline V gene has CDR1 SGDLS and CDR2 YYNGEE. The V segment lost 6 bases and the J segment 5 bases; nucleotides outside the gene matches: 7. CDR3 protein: CASNRGTSAETQYF. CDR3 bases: TGTGCCAGCAACCGCGGGACTAGCGCCGAGACCCAGTACTTC.

CDR3 DNA sequence: TGCAGTGCTAGACTCGCAGCCAAGAGCACCGGGGAGCTGTTTTTT. It encodes CSARLAAKSTGELFF. The rearrangement uses TRBV20-1 and TRBJ2-2, with D uncertain. V was pared by 2 bases and J by 4 bases, with 14 bases between. The CDR3 has 15 residues. The V gene's germline CDR1 is DFQATT and CDR2 SNEGSKA (reference sequence).

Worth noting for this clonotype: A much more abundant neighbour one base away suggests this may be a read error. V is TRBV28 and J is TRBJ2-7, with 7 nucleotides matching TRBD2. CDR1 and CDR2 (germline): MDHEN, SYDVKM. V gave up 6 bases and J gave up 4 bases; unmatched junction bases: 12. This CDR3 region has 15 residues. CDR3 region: CASSRTAGWPYEQYF. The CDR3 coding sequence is TGTGCCAGCAGCCGTACAGCGGGATGGCCGTACGAGCAGTACTTC.

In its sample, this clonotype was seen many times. The CDR3 nucleotides read TGTGCCAGCAGACAGATTACTAACCCTGAAGCTTTCTTT. It is translated as CASRQITNPEAFF. J is TRBJ1-1 and V is TRBV6-5; unclear D gene. The ends were cut back, 6 bases at V and 6 bases at J, with 14 bases in the middle. The CDR3 loop spans 13 amino acids. Germline lookup yields CDR1 MNHEY and CDR2 SVGAGI.